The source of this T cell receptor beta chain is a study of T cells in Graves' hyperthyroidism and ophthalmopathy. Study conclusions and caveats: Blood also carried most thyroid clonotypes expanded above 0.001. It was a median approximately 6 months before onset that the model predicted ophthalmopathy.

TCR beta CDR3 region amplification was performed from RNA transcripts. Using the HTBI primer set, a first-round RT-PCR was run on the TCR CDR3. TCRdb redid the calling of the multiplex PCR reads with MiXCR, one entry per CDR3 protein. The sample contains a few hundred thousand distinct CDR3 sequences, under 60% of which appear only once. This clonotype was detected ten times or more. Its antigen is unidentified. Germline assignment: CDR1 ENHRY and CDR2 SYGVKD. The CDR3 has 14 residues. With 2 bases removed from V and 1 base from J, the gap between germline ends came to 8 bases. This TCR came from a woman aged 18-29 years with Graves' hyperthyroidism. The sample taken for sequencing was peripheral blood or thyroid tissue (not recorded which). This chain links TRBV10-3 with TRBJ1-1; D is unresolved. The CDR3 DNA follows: TGTGCCATCAGTGAGCTGGGATCGAACACTGAAGCTTTCTTT. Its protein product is CAISELGSNTEAFF.